The clone carrying this TCR beta chain was seen repeatedly, ten times or more. Its antigen is currently unknown. From germline, CDR1 is SGHTA and CDR2 FQGNSA. The trim removed 5 bases at V and 1 base at J, leaving 8 bases unmatched. The CDR3 is 16 amino acids. This sample stems from a study of regulatory T cells in long-lasting Graves disease. Regarding time point: persistent/refractory GD, antithyroid drugs over 5 years with positive TRAb. Making the TCR library involved RNA that had been extracted from PBMCs. Both iRepertoire HTBI primers and Arm-PCR of CDR3 regions were used to build the TCR beta libraries. MiXCR, applied by TCRdb to the multiplex PCR reads, yields one record per CDR3 protein. The table has about 420,000 distinct CDR3 sequences, 23% seen once. General study findings and limits: Newly diagnosed Graves' patients exceeded persistent ones in TCR diversity.

The sample was peripheral blood mononuclear cells (PBMCs), taken when the disease was refractory, from a patient treated with antithyroid drugs. The receptor's source is a female donor with Graves disease. This sequence joins TRBV7-2 and TRBJ2-7, with 10 bases lining up with TRBD2. The CDR3 loop reads CASSPGGLAASYEQYF. CDR3 coding DNA: TGTGCCAGCAGCCCAGGTGGACTAGCGGCATCCTACGAGCAGTACTTC.